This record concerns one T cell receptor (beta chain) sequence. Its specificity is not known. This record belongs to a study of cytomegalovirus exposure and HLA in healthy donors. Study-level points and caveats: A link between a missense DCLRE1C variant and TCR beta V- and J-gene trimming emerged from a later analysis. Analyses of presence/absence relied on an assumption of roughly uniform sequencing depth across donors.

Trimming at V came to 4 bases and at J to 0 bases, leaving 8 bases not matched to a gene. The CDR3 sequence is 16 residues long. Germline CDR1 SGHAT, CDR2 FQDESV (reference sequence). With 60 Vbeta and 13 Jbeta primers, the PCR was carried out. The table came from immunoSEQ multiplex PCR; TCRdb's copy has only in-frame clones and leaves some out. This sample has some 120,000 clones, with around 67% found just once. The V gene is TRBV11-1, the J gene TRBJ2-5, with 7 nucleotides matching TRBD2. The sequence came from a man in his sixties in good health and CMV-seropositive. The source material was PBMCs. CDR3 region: CASSSTGGAYQETQYF. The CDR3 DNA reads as TGTGCCAGCAGCTCCACGGGGGGAGCGTACCAAGAGACCCAGTACTTC.